Below, one TCR beta chain is given with its context. This sample is part of a study of control samples from healthy donors and cancer patients. Germline V gene data show CDR1 as MNHNS and CDR2 as SASEGT. The CDR3 sequence is 16 residues long. The V segment lost 2 bases and the J segment 4 bases; nucleotides outside the gene matches: 5. TCRdb's copy holds only in-frame clones and misses some; the assay was immunoSEQ multiplex PCR. The table includes tens of thousands of clones, approximately 89% detected once. The sample taken for sequencing was blood. The clonotype was recovered from a man aged 50 to 60 in good health. This sequence joins TRBV6-1 and TRBJ2-3, with 11 nucleotides matching TRBD2. Here the CDR3 DNA reads TGTGCCAGCAGTGAAACACTAGCGGGAGCGGCAGATACGCAGTATTTT. Translating it yields CASSETLAGAADTQYF.